One and the same sample provided the 17 T cell receptor beta chains below, sequenced in a study of T cells in Graves' hyperthyroidism and ophthalmopathy. Template material for amplifying TCR beta CDR3 regions consisted of RNA transcripts. Carried out on the TCR CDR3, a first-round RT-PCR used the HTBI primer set. TCRdb recomputed calls from the multiplex PCR reads with MiXCR, one row per CDR3 protein. Altogether roughly 300,000 distinct CDR3 sequences are present, approximately 13% being singletons, with the ten largest covering just under 25%. The sample consisted of blood. Receptors were obtained from a woman younger than 45 with Graves' hyperthyroidism.

This clonotype was counted at least ten times. The chain uses TRBV20-1 and TRBJ1-1, with D perhaps TRBD1 (5 bases). The CDR3 is 14 amino acids. CDR1 is DFQATT and CDR2 is SNEGSKA in the germline V gene (reference sequence). Trimming removed 7 bases from V and 1 base from J, with 16 bases in between. CDR3 residues: CSGKPGLQNTEAFF. DNA for the CDR3: TGCAGTGGTAAACCGGGACTGCAGAACACTGAAGCTTTCTTT.

This rearrangement joins TRBV7-9 to TRBJ2-5; D might be TRBD1 or TRBD2, each matching 6 bases. The CDR3 runs 14 residues. The germline V gene encodes CDR1 SEHNR and CDR2 FQNEAQ (reference sequence). V was trimmed by 5 bases and J by 7 bases, leaving 17 bases between them. This CDR3 reads CASSRGTPVGTQYF. CDR3 sequence (DNA): TGTGCCAGCAGCCGCGGGACACCCGTTGGGACCCAGTACTTC.

Note on this clonotype: A much larger clone sits a single nucleotide away, making a read error possible. The chain has TRBV20-1 and TRBJ2-1; the D gene is possibly TRBD2 (5 bases). Per germline, CDR1 DFQATT and CDR2 SNEGSKA (reference sequence). This CDR3 is 14 amino acids long. V was clipped by 6 bases and J by 4 bases, with 16 bases between them. CDR3: CSAFSAHPYNEQFF. The CDR3 DNA is TGCAGTGCCTTTAGCGCCCACCCTTACAATGAGCAGTTCTTC.

This clonotype showed up many times. This rearrangement joins TRBV7-8 to TRBJ1-1; tentative D call: TRBD1 (6 bases). The CDR3 spans 16 residues. Per the germline V gene, CDR1 is SGHVS and CDR2 is FQNEAQ. Trimming cost V 6 bases and J 6 bases, with 23 bases left between them. The CDR3 bases are TGTGCCAGCAGTTCCCCCGAGAGCGGGGGGCGATCTGAAGCTTTCTTT. This translates into CASSSPESGGRSEAFF.

V usage is TRBV11-2 and J usage is TRBJ2-5; 10 bases match TRBD1. The length of the CDR3 is 13 residues. Germline V gene lookup returns CDR1 SGHAT and CDR2 FQNNGV. V shed 7 bases and J 6 bases; nucleotides not matched to a gene: 5. The CDR3: CASTGDRGKTQYF. CDR3 DNA: TGTGCCAGCACCGGGGACAGGGGAAAGACCCAGTACTTC.

This sequence joins TRBV29-1 and TRBJ2-7; TRBD2 matches 10 bases. Germline lookup yields CDR1 SQVTM and CDR2 ANQGSEA. Trimming cost V 1 base and J 2 bases; bases outside gene matches: 5. This CDR3 comprises 15 residues. The CDR3 here is CSVEATSGATYEQYF. The CDR3 DNA follows: TGCAGCGTTGAAGCAACTAGCGGGGCTACCTACGAGCAGTACTTC.

This chain joins TRBV28 and TRBJ1-5; D remains unclear. In germline, CDR1 is MDHEN, CDR2 SYDVKM. This CDR3 spans 16 amino acids. The germline V and J ends were trimmed by 5 bases and 0 bases, with 14 bases remaining between them. CDR3 in amino acids: CASSPDSPYSNQPQHF. CDR3 nucleotides: TGTGCCAGCAGTCCGGACTCCCCCTATAGCAATCAGCCCCAGCATTTT.

At least ten counts were recorded for this clonotype. The rearrangement uses TRBV12-3 or TRBV12-4 and TRBJ1-5; TRBD1 matches at 7 bases. The J segment lost 1 base and the V segment lost 6 bases, leaving 6 bases of the junction unmatched. There are 15 residues in the CDR3. The CDR3 nucleotides are TGTGCCAGCAGACAAGACAGGGTGAGCAATCAGCCCCAGCATTTT. Its protein product is CASRQDRVSNQPQHF.

This clonotype occurred many times. The rearrangement links TRBV30 to TRBJ2-5; TRBD2 agrees at 10 bases. This CDR3 has 14 residues. In germline, CDR1 is GTSNPN, CDR2 SVGIG (reference sequence). The V and J ends lost 2 bases and 5 bases, in that order; junction bases with no gene match: 5. The CDR3 sequence is CAWSPGTSEETQYF. Written as DNA, the CDR3 is TGTGCCTGGAGTCCCGGGACTAGCGAGGAGACCCAGTACTTC.

This clonotype was seen repeatedly, ten times or more. The gene calls are TRBV7-9 and TRBJ2-1; D gene uncertain. Trimming took off 3 bases at V and 3 bases at J, with 9 bases between the two ends. This CDR3 is 14 amino acids long. The germline V gene encodes CDR1 SEHNR and CDR2 FQNEAQ (reference sequence). The CDR3 DNA sequence: TGTGCCAGCAGCTTTGGTCCAGGCTACAATGAGCAGTTCTTC. Its translation: CASSFGPGYNEQFF.

The chain combines TRBV19 with TRBJ2-3, with D perhaps matching TRBD1 or TRBD2 (5 bases each). Trimming left V 5 bases short and J 0 bases short, with 15 bases between. Germline CDR1 reads LNHDA; CDR2 reads SQIVND (reference sequence). This CDR3 region has 16 residues. CDR3 in DNA: TGTGCCAGTAGTCTCGGGACCTTAACTAGCACAGATACGCAGTATTTT. Its translation: CASSLGTLTSTDTQYF.

The sample holds many counts of this clonotype. The chain is built from TRBV7-2 and TRBJ2-2; 8 nucleotides agree with TRBD2. Germline CDR1 SGHTA, CDR2 FQGNSA. There are 17 residues in the CDR3. V lost 0 bases to trimming and J lost 4 bases; unmatched junction nucleotides: 7. The CDR3 spells CASSLAPSAGGTGELFF. The CDR3, as DNA: TGTGCCAGCAGCTTAGCGCCCTCGGCGGGAGGCACCGGGGAGCTGTTTTTT.

The table lists this clonotype with many counts. The rearrangement joins TRBV5-1 to TRBJ2-1; D ambiguous. With 0 bases removed from V and 0 bases from J, the gap between germline ends came to 4 bases. CDR1 is SGHRS, CDR2 YFSETQ, per germline. The CDR3 sequence is 14 residues long. CDR3 sequence: CASSLDLSYNEQFF. DNA of the CDR3: TGCGCCAGCAGCTTGGACCTCTCCTACAATGAGCAGTTCTTC.

This clonotype was counted between two and nine times. The chain is built from TRBV5-1 and TRBJ2-7, with 9 bases lining up with TRBD1. The CDR3 sequence is 14 residues long. Looked up from germline, CDR1 is SGHRS and CDR2 is YFSETQ. Trimming removed 4 bases from V and 4 bases from J; junction bases left unmatched: 6. This chain's CDR3 is CASSEGTGSYEQYF. DNA of the CDR3: TGCGCCAGCAGCGAAGGGACAGGGTCGTACGAGCAGTACTTC.

Ten or more counts support this clonotype. The chain employs TRBV28 and TRBJ2-1, with TRBD2 matching 11 bases. The ends lost 6 bases at V and 7 bases at J; junction bases unmatched: 8. The CDR3 has 15 residues. Germline V CDR1 and CDR2: MDHEN, SYDVKM. The chain's CDR3 is CASRISGRASNEQFF. CDR3 bases: TGTGCCAGCAGGATTAGCGGGAGGGCCTCGAATGAGCAGTTCTTC. Looking up the rest from reference TRBV28 and TRBJ2-1 gives the full variable domain: DVKVTQSSRYLVKRTGEKVFLECVQDMDHENMFWYRQDPGLGLRLIYFSYDVKMKEKGDIPEGYSVSREKKERFSLILESASTNQTSMYLCASRISGRASNEQFFGPGTRLTVL.

V gene TRBV12-3 or TRBV12-4 combines with J gene TRBJ1-6; D call uncertain. The CDR3 sequence is 12 residues long. V lost 6 bases and J lost 9, with 9 bases in between. The CDR3 bases are TGTGCCAGCAGGCTCAGGTTTTCACCCCTCCACTTT. Its protein is CASRLRFSPLHF.

The table lists this clonotype with many counts. The chain links TRBV12-3 or TRBV12-4 to TRBJ2-5, with D hard to call. V shed 6 bases and J shed 0 bases, with 11 bases lying between them. This CDR3 spans 14 amino acids. The CDR3 nucleotides are TGTGCCAGCAGCCCGGGCCCACACCAAGAGACCCAGTACTTC. Protein sequence: CASSPGPHQETQYF.